The clone carrying this TCR beta chain was seen once. From germline, CDR1 is SGHTS and CDR2 YDEGEE. The CDR3 loop spans 16 amino acids. V shed 4 bases, J shed 3 bases, and the junction held 12 bases outside the gene matches. This sample stems from a study of blood T cell repertoires in COVID-19. Across the study: Sites across the United States, Italy and Spain contributed samples from acute and convalescent COVID-19. PBMCs, B-cell-depleted T cells, or T cells provided the cDNA or gDNA that made up the material.

In the source study's methods: Cell counts per sample came from amplifying reference gene primers. Using immunoSEQ multiplex PCR, the repertoire was profiled, and TCRdb retains in-frame clones only, with some absent. The D gene and trimming were derived from the DNA, and the V and J assignments and clone size from that table. The sample lists about 110,000 clones; roughly 80% were seen once. V is TRBV5-8 and J is TRBJ1-1; 7 bases line up with TRBD1. This TCR came from a woman aged 55-70 years with acute or convalescent COVID-19. The sequencing sample was made of peripheral blood. The CDR3 DNA sequence: TGTGCCAGCAGCCCCGACAGGGACGGGTTGTACACTGAAGCTTTCTTT. It encodes CASSPDRDGLYTEAFF.